The entry below describes one T cell receptor beta chain. Repertoires were generated with immunoSEQ multiplex PCR, while TCRdb's copy carries only in-frame clones and drops some. Here the sample spans about 270,000 clones, 91% being singletons. These data belong to a study of blood T cell repertoires in COVID-19. Study details: PBMCs, B-cell-depleted T cells, or T cells provided the cDNA or gDNA that made up the material.

CDR1 is LGHNA, CDR2 YNFKEQ, per germline. This CDR3 spans 15 amino acids. The junction had 5 bases not matched to a gene; V was cut back by 1 base and J by 6 bases. The sequenced material came from PBMCs or T cells enriched from blood (not recorded which). This chain uses TRBV4-2 with TRBJ2-5, with 10 bases aligning to TRBD2. This clonotype originated in a man between 35 and 55 years old who had been exposed to COVID-19. The CDR3 loop reads CASSQGLAGAKTQYF. The CDR3 bases are TGTGCCAGCAGCCAAGGGCTAGCGGGAGCAAAGACCCAGTACTTC.